This TCR beta chain comes out of a study of spatial heterogeneity in lung cancer. Specified time point: sample taken at primary tumor resection. In the library, each TCR cDNA molecule bore its own unique molecular identifier. MiXCR was run by TCRdb on the 5' RACE reads, yielding one entry per CDR3 protein. Among 39,000 or so distinct CDR3 sequences listed, 6.5% to 9.5% were seen once. This clonotype was detected ten times or more. The material was PBMCs, obtained at surgery. The sequence was obtained from a male donor with early-stage non-small cell lung cancer.

This CDR3 is CASTFGTAGNQPQHF. CDR3 coding DNA: TGTGCCAGCACTTTCGGGACAGCTGGCAATCAGCCCCAGCATTTT. The chain links TRBV12-3 or TRBV12-4 to TRBJ1-5, with 7 bases identical to TRBD1. The CDR3 contains 15 residues. After removal of 7 bases from V and 2 bases from J, the junction contained 8 bases not matched to a gene.